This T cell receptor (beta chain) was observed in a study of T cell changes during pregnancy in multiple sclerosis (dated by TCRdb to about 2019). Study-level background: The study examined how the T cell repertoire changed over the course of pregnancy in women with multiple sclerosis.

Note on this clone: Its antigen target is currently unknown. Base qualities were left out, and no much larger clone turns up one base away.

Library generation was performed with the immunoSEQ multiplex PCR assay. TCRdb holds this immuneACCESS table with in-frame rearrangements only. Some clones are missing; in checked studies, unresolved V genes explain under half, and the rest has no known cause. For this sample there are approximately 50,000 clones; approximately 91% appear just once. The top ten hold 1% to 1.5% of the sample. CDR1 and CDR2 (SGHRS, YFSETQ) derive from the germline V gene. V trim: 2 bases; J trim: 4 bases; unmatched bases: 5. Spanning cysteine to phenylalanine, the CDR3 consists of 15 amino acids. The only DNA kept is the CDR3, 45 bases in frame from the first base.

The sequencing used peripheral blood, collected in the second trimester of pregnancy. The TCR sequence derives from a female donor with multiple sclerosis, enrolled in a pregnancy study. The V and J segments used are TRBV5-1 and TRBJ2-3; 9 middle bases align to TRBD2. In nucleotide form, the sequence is TGCGCCAGCAGCTTCGGCGGGGGGGGCTCAGATACGCAGTATTTT. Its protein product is CASSFGGGGSDTQYF.